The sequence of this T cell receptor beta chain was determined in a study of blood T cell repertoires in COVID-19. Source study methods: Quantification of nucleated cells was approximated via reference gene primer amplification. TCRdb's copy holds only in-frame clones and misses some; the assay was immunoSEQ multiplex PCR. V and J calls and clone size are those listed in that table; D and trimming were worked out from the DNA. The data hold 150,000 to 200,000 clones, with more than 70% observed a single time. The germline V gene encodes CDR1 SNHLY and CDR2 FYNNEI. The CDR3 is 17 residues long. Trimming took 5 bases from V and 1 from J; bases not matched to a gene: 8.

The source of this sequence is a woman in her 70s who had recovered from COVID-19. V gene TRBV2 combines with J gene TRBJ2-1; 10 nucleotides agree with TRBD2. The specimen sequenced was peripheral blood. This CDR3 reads CASSLTSGVGSYNEQFF. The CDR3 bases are TGTGCCAGCAGTCTTACTAGCGGGGTTGGGTCCTACAATGAGCAGTTCTTC.